Following are 10 T cell receptor beta chains from one sample sequenced in a study of T cell changes during pregnancy in multiple sclerosis. TCRdb keeps only in-frame clones here, not all; method: immunoSEQ multiplex PCR. This table has about 58,000 clones, about 92% appearing once. The starting material was CD8+ T cells from peripheral blood mononuclear cells, obtained in the second trimester of pregnancy. These receptors were obtained from a female donor with multiple sclerosis, enrolled in a pregnancy study.

The rearrangement uses TRBV11-2 and TRBJ2-1, with D perhaps matching TRBD2 (6 bases). The CDR3 covers 16 residues. V was pared by 7 bases and J by 8 bases, with 24 bases between. CDR1 and CDR2 from the germline V gene are SGHAT and FQNNGV. In nucleotides, the CDR3 is TGTGCCAGCAAACACCTCCCGGGACTCCGGGTGGATGAGCAGTTCTTC. This codes for CASKHLPGLRVDEQFF.

V usage is TRBV9 and J usage is TRBJ2-3; D is possibly TRBD2 (5 bases). Trimming removed 4 bases from V and 2 bases from J, with 14 bases in between. The CDR3 totals 15 residues. CDR1 is SGDLS, CDR2 YYNGEE, per germline. DNA for the CDR3: TGTGCCAGCAGCCCCCGCCTAGCTAACACAGATACGCAGTATTTT. Protein product: CASSPRLANTDTQYF.

The genes are TRBV10-2 and TRBJ1-1; D possibly corresponds to TRBD1 (5 bases). CDR3 length: 15 residues. The ends were cut back, 4 bases at V and 0 bases at J, with 12 bases in the middle. The germline gives CDR1 WSHSY, CDR2 SAAADI. The CDR3 region is CASSVAPQVNTEAFF. The CDR3 DNA is TGCGCCAGCAGTGTGGCCCCACAGGTGAACACTGAAGCTTTCTTT.

V gene TRBV6-1 combines with J gene TRBJ2-7, with 10 bases identical to TRBD1. Looked up from germline, CDR1 is MNHNS and CDR2 is SASEGT. J gave up 6 bases and V 3 bases, and 5 bases lay outside the gene matches. The CDR3 sequence is 14 residues long. The DNA of the CDR3 is TGTGCCAGCAGTGACTGGACAGGGGGTCCCGAGCAGTACTTC. Protein: CASSDWTGGPEQYF.

The CDR3 DNA sequence: TGCGCCAGCAGCCAAGAGCCTAGCGGGACTGTTGAGCAGTTCTTC. Translated, it gives CASSQEPSGTVEQFF. The rearrangement joins TRBV4-1 to TRBJ2-1, with 9 bases aligning to TRBD2. The CDR3 length is 15 residues. Germline CDR1 reads MGHRA; CDR2 reads YSYEKL. After removal of 0 bases from V and 9 bases from J, the junction contained 6 bases not matched to a gene.

The sample holds one count of this clone. The chain couples TRBV2 to TRBJ1-2; D is possibly TRBD1 (5 bases). The length of the CDR3 is 14 residues. Trimming took 6 bases from V and 1 from J, leaving 12 bases between them. Germline CDR1 SNHLY, CDR2 FYNNEI. The CDR3 region is CASSLIDSNYGYTF. For the CDR3, the DNA is TGTGCCAGCAGCCTTATCGACAGTAACTATGGCTACACCTTC.

The chain joins TRBV7-3 to TRBJ1-2; TRBD1 agrees at 8 bases. The CDR3 spans 15 residues. Germline V gene data show CDR1 as SGHTA and CDR2 as FQGTGA. V lost 5 bases and J lost 3; bases outside the gene matches: 8. CDR3 DNA: TGTGCCAGCAGCCAAGTCCCGGGACAGGACTATGGCTACACCTTC. This encodes CASSQVPGQDYGYTF.

CDR3 in amino acids: CASSLGAGGPNTGELFF. CDR3 in DNA: TGTGCCAGCAGCTTAGGAGCGGGGGGCCCTAACACCGGGGAGCTGTTTTTT. The chain combines TRBV7-8 with TRBJ2-2; 9 bases map to TRBD2. Per germline, CDR1 SGHVS and CDR2 FQNEAQ. The CDR3 has 17 residues. The J segment lost 2 bases and the V segment lost 1 base, leaving 5 bases of the junction unmatched.

The chain joins TRBV27 to TRBJ2-1; TRBD1 might be the D (6 bases). The V gene lost 0 bases and the J gene lost 9 bases, with 12 bases spanning the gap. The germline V gene encodes CDR1 MNHEY and CDR2 SMNVEV (reference sequence). The CDR3 contains 14 residues. DNA for the CDR3: TGTGCCAGCAGTTTATCGCAGGGGCTGGGTGAGCAGTTCTTC. It encodes CASSLSQGLGEQFF.

The gene calls are TRBV27 and TRBJ1-5; 9 bases fit TRBD1. Germline values: CDR1 MNHEY, CDR2 SMNVEV (reference sequence). This CDR3 contains 15 residues. V was clipped by 5 bases and J by 7 bases; unmatched bases: 9. The CDR3 region has the DNA TGTGCCAGCAGTCCACGGGACAGGGTCAACCAGCCCCAGCATTTT. Its translation: CASSPRDRVNQPQHF.